Given below is one T cell receptor (beta chain) in context. The data derive from a study of blood T cell repertoires in COVID-19. About the study: From T cells, B-cell-depleted T cells, or PBMCs came the material, which was cDNA or gDNA.

Measured with immunoSEQ multiplex PCR; TCRdb has only the in-frame clones, and not every one. The sample carries about 190,000 clones, 70% to 90% recorded once. Material for sequencing was peripheral blood. The TCR originated in a woman aged 35 to 49 who had recovered from COVID-19.

The CDR3 DNA sequence: TGTGCCAGTAGATCTAGGACAGGGGAGCCCTATGGCTACACCTTC. Translated: CASRSRTGEPYGYTF. The chain combines TRBV19 with TRBJ1-2; 9 positions match TRBD1. The junction had 9 bases not matched to a gene; V was cut back by 6 bases and J by 4 bases. The V gene's germline CDR1 is LNHDA and CDR2 SQIVND (reference sequence). The CDR3 totals 15 residues.